This is a list of T cell receptor beta chains from one sample in a study of CD8 T cells in Susac syndrome. TCRdb ran MiXCR on the immunoSEQ multiplex PCR reads and lists one entry per CDR3 protein. Here the sample spans approximately 54,000 distinct CDR3 sequences, about 95% being singletons. The sequencing input was CD8+ T cells from PBMCs. All receptors come from a human donor with Susac syndrome. The CDR3 runs from the conserved cysteine through the conserved F or W. A D gene is named only where the DNA matches it firmly. Clone size is given for some rows only: seen once, a few or many times, or a class if the clone is expanded.

J gene: TRBJ2-5; clone size: -; D gene: -; V gene: TRBV5-4; CDR3 protein: CASSGPPQETQYF; CDR3 DNA: TGTGCCAGCAGCGGCCCGCCCCAAGAGACCCAGTACTTC
J gene: TRBJ2-5; clone size: -; D gene: -; V gene: TRBV5-4; CDR3 protein: CASSLDGQETQYF; CDR3 DNA: TGTGCCAGCAGCTTGGACGGCCAAGAGACCCAGTACTTC
J gene: TRBJ2-4; clone size: -; D gene: -; V gene: TRBV12-3/TRBV12-4; CDR3 protein: CASSFSSGNIQYF; CDR3 DNA: TGTGCCAGCAGTTTCTCCTCGGGAAACATTCAGTACTTC
J gene: TRBJ1-4; clone size: once; D gene: -; V gene: TRBV14; CDR3 protein: CASSQVAGMGEKLFF; CDR3 DNA: TGTGCCAGCAGCCAAGTCGCAGGGATGGGTGAAAAACTGTTTTTT
J gene: TRBJ1-4; clone size: -; D gene: -; V gene: TRBV12-3/TRBV12-4; CDR3 protein: CASSFGEKLFF; CDR3 DNA: TGTGCCAGCAGTTTCGGTGAAAAACTGTTTTTT
J gene: TRBJ2-7; clone size: -; D gene: -; V gene: TRBV7-2; CDR3 protein: CASSRTLQIYEQYF; CDR3 DNA: TGTGCCAGCAGCCGGACTCTACAGATTTACGAGCAGTACTTC
J gene: TRBJ2-4; clone size: -; D gene: -; V gene: TRBV10-1; CDR3 protein: CASSFGRAIAKNIQYF; CDR3 DNA: TGCGCCAGCAGTTTCGGAAGGGCCATAGCCAAAAACATTCAGTACTTC
J gene: TRBJ2-1; clone size: -; D gene: -; V gene: TRBV30; CDR3 protein: CAWSDPLTGTDYNEQFF; CDR3 DNA: TGTGCCTGGAGTGACCCACTAACCGGGACGGACTACAATGAGCAGTTCTTC
J gene: TRBJ2-3; clone size: -; D gene: TRBD2; V gene: TRBV13; CDR3 protein: CASSSAGLSTDTQYF; CDR3 DNA: TGTGCCAGCAGCTCAGCGGGACTCAGCACAGATACGCAGTATTTT
J gene: TRBJ1-6; clone size: -; D gene: -; V gene: TRBV14; CDR3 protein: CASSQDRRGQASPLHF; CDR3 DNA: TGTGCCAGCAGCCAAGATCGTCGGGGGCAAGCCTCACCCCTCCACTTT
J gene: TRBJ1-1; clone size: medium-sized; D gene: -; V gene: TRBV7-8; CDR3 protein: CASSADSGNTEAFF; CDR3 DNA: TGTGCCAGCAGCGCCGATTCCGGGAACACTGAAGCTTTCTTT
J gene: TRBJ1-5; clone size: -; D gene: -; V gene: TRBV10-3; CDR3 protein: CAISESRGDQPQHF; CDR3 DNA: TGTGCCATCAGTGAGTCCAGGGGCGATCAGCCCCAGCATTTT
J gene: TRBJ2-1; clone size: -; D gene: TRBD1; V gene: TRBV29-1; CDR3 protein: CSVDGDSWYNEQFF; CDR3 DNA: TGCAGCGTAGATGGGGACAGCTGGTACAATGAGCAGTTCTTC
J gene: TRBJ2-7; clone size: -; D gene: -; V gene: TRBV7-6; CDR3 protein: CASSLGDSYEQYF; CDR3 DNA: TGTGCCAGCAGCTTAGGAGACAGCTACGAGCAGTACTTC
J gene: TRBJ2-2; clone size: -; D gene: TRBD2; V gene: TRBV4-1; CDR3 protein: CASSPLAVNTGELFF; CDR3 DNA: TGCGCCAGCAGCCCTCTAGCGGTAAACACCGGGGAGCTGTTTTTT
J gene: TRBJ1-1; clone size: -; D gene: TRBD1; V gene: TRBV25-1; CDR3 protein: CASSETGDFGTEAFF; CDR3 DNA: TGTGCCAGCAGTGAAACAGGGGATTTCGGCACTGAAGCTTTCTTT
J gene: TRBJ2-3; clone size: -; D gene: -; V gene: TRBV6-5; CDR3 protein: CASSYSDQGSRADTQYF; CDR3 DNA: TGTGCCAGCAGTTACTCGGACCAGGGATCTCGGGCAGATACGCAGTATTTT
J gene: TRBJ1-2; clone size: -; D gene: -; V gene: TRBV7-2; CDR3 protein: CASSLNSQANYGYTF; CDR3 DNA: TGTGCCAGCAGCTTAAACTCACAAGCTAACTATGGCTACACCTTC
J gene: TRBJ1-2; clone size: -; D gene: -; V gene: TRBV9; CDR3 protein: CASSLFGRGDGYTF; CDR3 DNA: TGTGCCAGCAGCCTATTCGGGAGGGGCGATGGCTACACCTTC
J gene: TRBJ2-7; clone size: -; D gene: -; V gene: TRBV25-1; CDR3 protein: CATESRDDYEQYF; CDR3 DNA: TGTGCCACCGAGTCCCGGGACGATTACGAGCAGTACTTC
J gene: TRBJ1-1; clone size: once; D gene: -; V gene: TRBV9; CDR3 protein: CASSVGDTEAFF; CDR3 DNA: TGTGCCAGCAGCGTAGGAGACACTGAAGCTTTCTTT
J gene: TRBJ1-1; clone size: -; D gene: TRBD1; V gene: TRBV9; CDR3 protein: CASSVRSDRGNAEAFF; CDR3 DNA: TGTGCCAGCAGCGTAAGGTCGGACAGGGGGAACGCTGAAGCTTTCTTT
J gene: TRBJ2-5; clone size: -; D gene: -; V gene: TRBV3-1; CDR3 protein: CASSQVFPFGGAEETQYF; CDR3 DNA: TGTGCCAGCAGCCAAGTTTTCCCTTTTGGGGGGGCCGAAGAGACCCAGTACTTC
J gene: TRBJ2-1; clone size: -; D gene: -; V gene: TRBV2; CDR3 protein: CASSEGYREYEQFF; CDR3 DNA: TGTGCCAGCAGTGAAGGATACAGGGAGTACGAGCAGTTCTTC
J gene: TRBJ2-7; clone size: -; D gene: -; V gene: TRBV20-1; CDR3 protein: CSARNPQPGNSYEQYF; CDR3 DNA: TGCAGTGCTCGAAACCCCCAGCCAGGGAACTCCTACGAGCAGTACTTC
J gene: TRBJ2-2; clone size: once; D gene: -; V gene: TRBV24-1; CDR3 protein: CATSDWDTGELFF; CDR3 DNA: TGTGCCACCAGTGATTGGGACACCGGGGAGCTGTTTTTT
J gene: TRBJ1-5; clone size: -; D gene: -; V gene: TRBV4-1; CDR3 protein: CASSSYRINQPQHF; CDR3 DNA: TGCGCCAGCAGCTCGTACAGAATCAATCAGCCCCAGCATTTT
J gene: TRBJ1-2; clone size: -; D gene: -; V gene: TRBV29-1; CDR3 protein: CSVDRGRYGYTF; CDR3 DNA: TGCAGCGTTGATAGGGGACGCTATGGCTACACCTTC
J gene: TRBJ2-7; clone size: once; D gene: TRBD2; V gene: TRBV12-3/TRBV12-4; CDR3 protein: CASSSSSSGGLRSSYEQYF; CDR3 DNA: TGTGCCAGCAGTTCCTCCTCCAGCGGGGGCCTAAGGAGCTCCTACGAGCAGTACTTC
J gene: TRBJ2-2; clone size: -; D gene: TRBD2; V gene: TRBV12-3/TRBV12-4; CDR3 protein: CASSPQTLGLAGATGELFF; CDR3 DNA: TGTGCCAGCAGTCCGCAAACCTTGGGACTAGCGGGGGCCACCGGGGAGCTGTTTTTT
J gene: TRBJ2-5; clone size: -; D gene: TRBD2; V gene: TRBV4-1; CDR3 protein: CASSQVQRGGPTETQYF; CDR3 DNA: TGCGCCAGCAGCCAAGTCCAGCGGGGGGGTCCCACAGAGACCCAGTACTTC
J gene: TRBJ1-1; clone size: -; D gene: -; V gene: TRBV30; CDR3 protein: CAWRMGVEGTEAFF; CDR3 DNA: TGTGCCTGGAGGATGGGTGTCGAGGGCACTGAAGCTTTCTTT
J gene: TRBJ2-1; clone size: -; D gene: -; V gene: TRBV7-3; CDR3 protein: CASSHPQGEQFF; CDR3 DNA: TGTGCCAGCAGCCATCCCCAGGGAGAGCAGTTCTTC
J gene: TRBJ2-7; clone size: -; D gene: -; V gene: TRBV20-1; CDR3 protein: CSARDGLGYEQYF; CDR3 DNA: TGCAGTGCTCGGGACGGCCTCGGCTACGAGCAGTACTTC
J gene: TRBJ2-1; clone size: -; D gene: -; V gene: TRBV6-5; CDR3 protein: CASSARYNEQFF; CDR3 DNA: TGTGCCAGCAGCGCCCGTTACAATGAGCAGTTCTTC
J gene: TRBJ1-2; clone size: -; D gene: TRBD1; V gene: TRBV27; CDR3 protein: CASSPGQGAVYGYTF; CDR3 DNA: TGTGCCAGCAGTCCTGGACAGGGGGCGGTGTATGGCTACACCTTC
J gene: TRBJ2-7; clone size: -; D gene: -; V gene: TRBV14; CDR3 protein: CASSQDPQYF; CDR3 DNA: TGTGCCAGCAGCCAAGATCCGCAGTACTTC
J gene: TRBJ2-1; clone size: -; D gene: TRBD1; V gene: TRBV15; CDR3 protein: CATSSWDRVGSNEQFF; CDR3 DNA: TGTGCCACCAGCTCTTGGGACAGGGTAGGTTCCAATGAGCAGTTCTTC
J gene: TRBJ2-1; clone size: -; D gene: TRBD2; V gene: TRBV3-1; CDR3 protein: CASSQDGRESYEQFF; CDR3 DNA: TGTGCCAGCAGCCAAGATGGGAGGGAGAGCTATGAGCAGTTCTTC
J gene: TRBJ2-2; clone size: once; D gene: -; V gene: TRBV12-3/TRBV12-4; CDR3 protein: CASSQSDSPNTGELFF; CDR3 DNA: TGTGCCAGCAGCCAATCGGACAGCCCGAACACCGGGGAGCTGTTTTTT
J gene: TRBJ2-2; clone size: -; D gene: TRBD2; V gene: TRBV19; CDR3 protein: CASSPTSGGIRGELFF; CDR3 DNA: TGTGCCAGTAGCCCGACTAGCGGGGGGATCAGGGGGGAGCTGTTTTTT
J gene: TRBJ2-2; clone size: -; D gene: -; V gene: TRBV29-1; CDR3 protein: CSLRDGGGAGELFF; CDR3 DNA: TGCAGCCTCCGGGACGGGGGTGGCGCCGGGGAGCTGTTTTTT
J gene: TRBJ2-5; clone size: -; D gene: -; V gene: TRBV7-9; CDR3 protein: CASSLVNQETQYF; CDR3 DNA: TGTGCCAGCAGCTTAGTGAACCAAGAGACCCAGTACTTC
J gene: TRBJ1-2; clone size: -; D gene: -; V gene: TRBV20-1; CDR3 protein: CSALRHFYGYTF; CDR3 DNA: TGCAGTGCTTTGCGACACTTCTATGGCTACACCTTC
J gene: TRBJ1-5; clone size: -; D gene: -; V gene: TRBV3-1; CDR3 protein: CASSRDRRRWPQHF; CDR3 DNA: TGTGCCAGCAGCCGGGACCGCCGTAGGTGGCCCCAGCATTTT
J gene: TRBJ1-1; clone size: -; D gene: -; V gene: TRBV6-2/TRBV6-3; CDR3 protein: CASSYSPEQPIRTEAFF; CDR3 DNA: TGTGCCAGCAGTTACTCGCCTGAACAGCCGATTCGAACTGAAGCTTTCTTT
J gene: TRBJ2-5; clone size: -; D gene: -; V gene: TRBV7-8; CDR3 protein: CASGWEETQYF; CDR3 DNA: TGTGCCAGCGGGTGGGAAGAGACCCAGTACTTC
J gene: TRBJ2-2; clone size: -; D gene: TRBD1; V gene: TRBV29-1; CDR3 protein: CSVDPGQSTGELFF; CDR3 DNA: TGCAGCGTGGACCCGGGACAGAGCACCGGGGAGCTGTTTTTT
J gene: TRBJ2-3; clone size: -; D gene: -; V gene: TRBV19; CDR3 protein: CASSWTDTDTQYF; CDR3 DNA: TGTGCCAGTAGTTGGACAGACACAGATACGCAGTATTTT
J gene: TRBJ2-6; clone size: -; D gene: -; V gene: TRBV6-5; CDR3 protein: CASSPGLPGANVLTF; CDR3 DNA: TGTGCCAGCAGCCCGGGTTTACCTGGGGCCAACGTCCTGACTTTC
J gene: TRBJ2-1; clone size: -; D gene: -; V gene: TRBV2; CDR3 protein: CASSASGSYNEQFF; CDR3 DNA: TGTGCCAGCAGTGCCAGCGGCTCCTACAATGAGCAGTTCTTC
J gene: TRBJ2-5; clone size: -; D gene: TRBD2; V gene: TRBV20-1; CDR3 protein: CSARVRGTQETQYF; CDR3 DNA: TGCAGTGCTAGAGTGCGGGGGACTCAAGAGACCCAGTACTTC
J gene: TRBJ1-1; clone size: -; D gene: -; V gene: TRBV7-9; CDR3 protein: CASSYKREGTEAFF; CDR3 DNA: TGTGCCAGCAGCTACAAAAGGGAGGGCACTGAAGCTTTCTTT